The entry below gives a single T cell receptor (beta chain) sequence along with its context. Its antigen is as yet unknown. Only in-frame clones appear in the TCRdb table, and some are missing; sequencing was by immunoSEQ multiplex PCR. The sample consists of 20,000 or so clones, about nine tenths of them appearing once. Germline loops: CDR1 SGHTA, CDR2 FQGTGA. V trimming: 5 bases; J trimming: 5 bases; junction bases outside the gene matches: 4. The CDR3 covers 14 residues. This record comes from a study of T cells after posttransplantation cyclophosphamide. Study observations and caveats: Recipient CMV seropositivity and CMV reactivation strongly tracked TRB clonality. Later blood repertoires were often dominated by clones from the donor CD8+ memory compartment. Tissue-infiltrating T cells from skin or gut overlapped little with blood T cells.

Treatment was busulfan-fludarabine conditioning, a marrow graft, and cyclophosphamide on days +3 and +4. The chain uses TRBV7-3 and TRBJ2-5; 11 nucleotides align to TRBD1. The receptor comes from a female patient in her 40s who received an allogeneic stem cell transplant from a related donor, was CMV-positive, and had no GVHD. Part of the T cell pool may stem from the graft donor. Here the sequenced sample was PBMCs, taken after allogeneic stem cell transplant with posttransplant cyclophosphamide. CDR3 nucleotides: TGTGCCAGCAGCCGAGGGGACAGGGGGGAGACCCAGTACTTC. Protein product: CASSRGDRGETQYF.